This is a list of T cell receptor beta chains from one sample in a study of blood T cell repertoires in COVID-19. Repertoires were generated with immunoSEQ multiplex PCR, while TCRdb's copy carries only in-frame clones and drops some. The data show fewer than 300,000 clones, 88% seen once. Sequencing input: peripheral blood. Every receptor here comes from a man aged 60 to 69 who had recovered from COVID-19. Each CDR3 is given without its conserved first and last residue. Each record gives: J gene, V gene, CDR3 protein.

J: TRBJ2-3; V: TRBV29-1; CDR3: SVPDRDRADTQY
J: TRBJ2-7; V: TRBV5-6; CDR3: ASSWGQGSYEQY
J: TRBJ2-1; V: TRBV6-5; CDR3: ASGGAWTGLNEQF
J: TRBJ1-1; V: TRBV5-4; CDR3: ASSSGTGDTEAF
J: TRBJ2-6; V: TRBV10-3; CDR3: AISESGPTMRANVLT
J: TRBJ2-2; V: TRBV6-2/TRBV6-3; CDR3: ASSYSGGGGTGELF
J: TRBJ2-3; V: TRBV6-5; CDR3: ASSYSGAGGTDTQY
J: TRBJ2-1; V: TRBV5-1; CDR3: ASSLAGQGYNEQF
J: TRBJ1-6; V: TRBV9; CDR3: ASSEGISYNSPLH
J: TRBJ2-2; V: TRBV7-8; CDR3: ASSREGEAGELF
J: TRBJ2-7; V: TRBV2; CDR3: ASSEALRAGGPYEQY
J: TRBJ2-7; V: TRBV11-2; CDR3: ASSPTGLAGGHYSYEQY
J: TRBJ1-4; V: TRBV5-5; CDR3: ASSLIGGDLEKLF
J: TRBJ1-2; V: TRBV11-2; CDR3: ASSSSRYGYT
J: TRBJ2-5; V: TRBV13; CDR3: ASSTLQETQY
J: TRBJ1-6; V: TRBV30; CDR3: AWTGTGVSPLH
J: TRBJ2-7; V: TRBV27; CDR3: ASRPQRGKQSYEQY
J: TRBJ2-1; V: TRBV6-1; CDR3: ASSEAQRVYNEQF
J: TRBJ1-2; V: TRBV24-1; CDR3: ATSDDRAPYGYT